A selection of T cell receptor beta chains follows, all from one sample in a study of T cell repertoires in cytomegalovirus infection. One entry per CDR3 protein, called by TCRdb with MiXCR from the reads. The table lists a few hundred thousand distinct CDR3 sequences, 35% to 50% of them singletons. These receptors are not linked to any known antigen. The specimen comprised cultured PBMCs, sampled from culture after CMV antigen stimulation. The receptor source for this set is a human donor in good health (CMV status not recorded). Some clones in this sample may be carry-over from other donors' samples. The conserved cysteine and the conserved F or W are not part of the CDR3 here. Part of the rows lack a size; the others show once, few, many or a class for expanded clones.

clone_size: once
v_call: TRBV19
j_call: TRBJ2-7
cdr3_aa: ASSISGGMSYEQY

clone_size: few
v_call: TRBV11-2
j_call: TRBJ2-1
cdr3_aa: ASSPQHEQF

clone_size: .
v_call: TRBV7-4
j_call: TRBJ2-1
cdr3_aa: ASSPQGLNEQF

clone_size: many
v_call: TRBV7-8
j_call: TRBJ2-2
cdr3_aa: ASSFPSTIPNTGELF

clone_size: .
v_call: TRBV6-1
j_call: TRBJ2-3
cdr3_aa: ASTTRGLAGGRWTDTQY

clone_size: many
v_call: TRBV12-3/TRBV12-4
j_call: TRBJ2-1
cdr3_aa: ASTSRDRVNEQF

clone_size: many
v_call: TRBV7-2
j_call: TRBJ2-4
cdr3_aa: ASSLAWARTKNIQY

clone_size: few
v_call: TRBV5-4
j_call: TRBJ1-4
cdr3_aa: ASSQHSTSNEKLF

clone_size: .
v_call: TRBV28
j_call: TRBJ2-7
cdr3_aa: ASSFGNLYEQY

clone_size: .
v_call: TRBV5-1
j_call: TRBJ2-7
cdr3_aa: ASSSQPGQYEQY

clone_size: .
v_call: TRBV19
j_call: TRBJ2-7
cdr3_aa: ASSMGRASGFGEQY

clone_size: few
v_call: TRBV5-8
j_call: TRBJ1-4
cdr3_aa: ASSQGLAGPNEKLF

clone_size: .
v_call: TRBV12-3/TRBV12-4
j_call: TRBJ1-5
cdr3_aa: ASSPSSGQPQH

clone_size: many
v_call: TRBV7-2
j_call: TRBJ2-5
cdr3_aa: ASSPSPPSGSWEETQY

clone_size: .
v_call: TRBV7-2
j_call: TRBJ1-4
cdr3_aa: ASSLKQGGFEKLF

clone_size: few
v_call: TRBV27
j_call: TRBJ2-1
cdr3_aa: ASSLGPLAGGPYEQF

clone_size: .
v_call: TRBV7-9
j_call: TRBJ1-5
cdr3_aa: ASSSSGQAPYQPQH

clone_size: .
v_call: TRBV7-9
j_call: TRBJ2-4
cdr3_aa: ASSSTGGEAKNIQY

clone_size: .
v_call: TRBV11-3
j_call: TRBJ1-1
cdr3_aa: ASSPKFPF

clone_size: few
v_call: TRBV4-2
j_call: TRBJ2-1
cdr3_aa: ASSQVSGPYNEQF

clone_size: few
v_call: TRBV7-2
j_call: TRBJ2-5
cdr3_aa: ASSLVVVQETQY

clone_size: few
v_call: TRBV4-3
j_call: TRBJ1-5
cdr3_aa: ASSQSISSDQPQH

clone_size: .
v_call: TRBV6-1
j_call: TRBJ2-2
cdr3_aa: ASSYAGAHGELF

clone_size: few
v_call: TRBV7-8
j_call: TRBJ1-5
cdr3_aa: ASSLGPEEPQH

clone_size: .
v_call: TRBV6-1
j_call: TRBJ2-5
cdr3_aa: ASSIPGLVLSETQY

clone_size: many
v_call: TRBV7-8
j_call: TRBJ2-5
cdr3_aa: ASSLGGRETQY

clone_size: many
v_call: TRBV7-2
j_call: TRBJ2-3
cdr3_aa: ASMLDFSTDTQY

clone_size: few
v_call: TRBV7-8
j_call: TRBJ2-3
cdr3_aa: ASSLFLGIRTDTQY

clone_size: .
v_call: TRBV7-2
j_call: TRBJ2-5
cdr3_aa: ASRTPPVETQY

clone_size: few
v_call: TRBV10-3
j_call: TRBJ1-1
cdr3_aa: AISESNAMNTEAF

clone_size: .
v_call: TRBV7-6
j_call: TRBJ1-6
cdr3_aa: ASSLAFGMDSPLH

clone_size: few
v_call: TRBV15
j_call: TRBJ2-2
cdr3_aa: ATSREGPGRELF

clone_size: once
v_call: TRBV5-4
j_call: TRBJ2-7
cdr3_aa: ASSLESAPYEQY

clone_size: few
v_call: TRBV7-2
j_call: TRBJ2-3
cdr3_aa: ASSSARADTQY

clone_size: .
v_call: TRBV7-9
j_call: TRBJ2-3
cdr3_aa: ASGASGITDTQY

clone_size: few
v_call: TRBV4-1
j_call: TRBJ1-2
cdr3_aa: ASSQDLGVGYGYT

clone_size: few
v_call: TRBV28
j_call: TRBJ2-5
cdr3_aa: ASTLNSAQETQY

clone_size: .
v_call: TRBV5-1
j_call: TRBJ2-7
cdr3_aa: ASSLDGLAAPYEQY

clone_size: .
v_call: TRBV7-6
j_call: TRBJ2-7
cdr3_aa: ASSPTGRRNEQY

clone_size: few
v_call: TRBV7-3
j_call: TRBJ2-2
cdr3_aa: AVTGNTGELF

clone_size: few
v_call: TRBV6-1
j_call: TRBJ2-1
cdr3_aa: ASSYDGPHYNEQF

clone_size: .
v_call: TRBV7-9
j_call: TRBJ2-7
cdr3_aa: ASSQVGGSYEQY

clone_size: .
v_call: TRBV7-8
j_call: TRBJ2-2
cdr3_aa: ASSSSLVGGSTGELF

clone_size: few
v_call: TRBV7-6
j_call: TRBJ1-3
cdr3_aa: ASSSRTDGNTIY

clone_size: .
v_call: TRBV27
j_call: TRBJ1-6
cdr3_aa: ASSLGTGLRNSPLH

clone_size: .
v_call: TRBV6-8
j_call: TRBJ2-1
cdr3_aa: ASRVGNEQF

clone_size: .
v_call: TRBV3-1
j_call: TRBJ2-4
cdr3_aa: ASSQVRVAKNIQY

clone_size: few
v_call: TRBV15
j_call: TRBJ2-1
cdr3_aa: ATSRDRESYNEQF